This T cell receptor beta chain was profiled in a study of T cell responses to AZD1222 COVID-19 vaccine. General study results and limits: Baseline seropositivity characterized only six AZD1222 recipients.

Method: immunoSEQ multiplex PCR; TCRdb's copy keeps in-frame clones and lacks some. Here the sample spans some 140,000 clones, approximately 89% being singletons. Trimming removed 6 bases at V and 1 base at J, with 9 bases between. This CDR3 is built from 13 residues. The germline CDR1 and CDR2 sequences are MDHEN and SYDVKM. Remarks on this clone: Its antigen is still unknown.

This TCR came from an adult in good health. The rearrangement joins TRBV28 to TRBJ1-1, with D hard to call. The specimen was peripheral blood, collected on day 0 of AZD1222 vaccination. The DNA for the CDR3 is TGTGCCAGCAGGTTTGACGGGAACACTGAAGCTTTCTTT. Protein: CASRFDGNTEAFF.